Below, 8 T cell receptor beta chains from the same sample are listed, as sequenced in a study of human T cells and chemical hapten exposure. TCRdb re-analysed the RACE reads in MiXCR, keeping a single row per CDR3 protein. The sample consists of under 50,000 distinct CDR3 sequences, around 9.5% of them appearing once. Time point: patch test 3, about 24 weeks after DPC sensitization. Treatment denoted: therapeutic diphenylcyclopropenone sensitization with weekly scalp DPC. Total RNA was isolated from unfractionated whole blood. Material: whole blood, obtained in connection with sensitization to the hapten diphenylcyclopropenone (DPC). These receptors were taken from a middle-aged man with alopecia areata. Some clones in this sample may be carry-over from other donors' samples.

A note on this clonotype: A much larger clone lies a single base off, so this may be a read error. The chain couples TRBV28 to TRBJ1-2; 7 nucleotides agree with TRBD1. The CDR3 runs to 14 residues. The germline CDR1 and CDR2 sequences are MDHEN and SYDVKM. This CDR3 is CASSPPDRKDGHTF. CDR3 nucleotides: TGTGCCAGCAGTCCCCCGGACAGGAAAGATGGCCACACCTTC.

The sample holds many counts of this clonotype. V is TRBV29-1 and J is TRBJ1-4, with D possibly TRBD1 on 5 matching bases. CDR1 SQVTM and CDR2 ANQGSEA come from the germline V gene. This CDR3 region has 12 residues. V lost 6 bases, J lost 8 bases, and 13 bases lay in between. The CDR3 protein is CSVQGLDEKLFF. In DNA form, the CDR3 reads TGCAGCGTCCAGGGACTAGACGAAAAACTGTTTTTT.

The CDR3 DNA reads as TGCAGCGTTACCAGACTAGCGGCGACCTACGAGCAGTACTTC. Its protein is CSVTRLAATYEQYF. This sequence joins TRBV29-1 and TRBJ2-7; TRBD2 matches 9 bases. This CDR3 is built from 14 residues. The V and J ends lost 5 bases and 2 bases, in that order; junction bases with no gene match: 7. The germline V gene encodes CDR1 SQVTM and CDR2 ANQGSEA.

V gene TRBV9 combines with J gene TRBJ1-3; the D gene is possibly TRBD1 (6 bases). CDR3 length equals 15 residues. Trimming cost V 2 bases and J 0 bases, with 9 bases left between them. Germline assignment: CDR1 SGDLS and CDR2 YYNGEE. CDR3 DNA: TGTGCCAGCAGCGTTGGGGGCACCTCTGGAAACACCATATATTTT. Encoded protein: CASSVGGTSGNTIYF. Combining the CDR3 with reference TRBV9 and TRBJ1-3 gives the whole variable domain DSGVTQTPKHLITATGQRVTLRCSPRSGDLSVYWYQQSLDQGLQFLIQYYNGEERAKGNILERFSAQQFPDLHSELNLSSLELGDSALYFCASSVGGTSGNTIYFGEGSWLTVV.

This clonotype was counted only a few times. The chain joins TRBV29-1 to TRBJ2-7; D unresolved. Trimming stripped 6 bases from V and 6 bases from J, with 15 bases between. Germline-derived CDR1 and CDR2 are SQVTM and ANQGSEA. The CDR3 runs 12 residues. The CDR3 here is CSVTPSGAEQYF. Written as DNA, the CDR3 is TGCAGCGTGACGCCTTCGGGTGCCGAGCAGTACTTC.

The J gene is TRBJ2-3, the V gene TRBV11-2, with D possibly TRBD1 on 6 matching bases. Germline assignment: CDR1 SGHAT and CDR2 FQNNGV. V shed 4 bases and J shed 2 bases, with 10 bases lying between them. This CDR3 is 14 amino acids long. CDR3 DNA: TGTGCCAGCAGCTCAGGGACATTCACAGATACGCAGTATTTT. It specifies CASSSGTFTDTQYF.

Many counts were recorded for this clonotype. The V and J genes are TRBV6-2 or TRBV6-3 and TRBJ2-1; 12 nucleotides match TRBD2. The trim removed 5 bases at V and 3 bases at J, leaving 2 bases unmatched. Germline V gene data show CDR1 as MNHEY and CDR2 as SVGEGT. The CDR3 runs to 15 residues. The CDR3 loop reads CASSLGLAGYNEQFF. CDR3 DNA sequence: TGTGCCAGCAGTCTGGGACTAGCGGGCTACAATGAGCAGTTCTTC.

The chain carries TRBV20-1 and TRBJ2-2; no clear D gene. The CDR3 contains 15 residues. Per germline, CDR1 DFQATT and CDR2 SNEGSKA (reference sequence). Between the trimmed V and J ends, which lost 5 bases and 1 base, there was a span of 14 bases. CDR3 loop: CSALDPDRNTGELFF. CDR3 nucleotide sequence: TGCAGTGCTCTTGACCCCGATAGGAACACCGGGGAGCTGTTTTTT.